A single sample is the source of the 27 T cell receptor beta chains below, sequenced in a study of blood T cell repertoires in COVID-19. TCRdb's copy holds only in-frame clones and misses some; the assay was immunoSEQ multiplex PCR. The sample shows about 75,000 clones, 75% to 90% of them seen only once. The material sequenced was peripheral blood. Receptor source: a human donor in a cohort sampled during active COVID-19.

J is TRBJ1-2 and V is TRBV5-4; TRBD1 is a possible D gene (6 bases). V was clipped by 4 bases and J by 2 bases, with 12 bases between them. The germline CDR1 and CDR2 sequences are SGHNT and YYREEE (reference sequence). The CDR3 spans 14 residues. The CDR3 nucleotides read TGTGCCAGCAGCCCGTTACAGGGAAACTATGGCTACACCTTC. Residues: CASSPLQGNYGYTF. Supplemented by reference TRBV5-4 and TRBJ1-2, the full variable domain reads ETGVTQSPTHLIKTRGQQVTLRCSSQSGHNTVSWYQQALGQGPQFIFQYYREEENGRGNFPPRFSGLQFPNYSSELNVNALELDDSALYLCASSPLQGNYGYTFGSGTRLTVV.

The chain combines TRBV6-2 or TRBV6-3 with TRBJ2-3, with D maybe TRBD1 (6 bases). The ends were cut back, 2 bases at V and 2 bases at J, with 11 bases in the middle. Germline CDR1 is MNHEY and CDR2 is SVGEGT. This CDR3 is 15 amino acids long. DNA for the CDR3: TGTGCCAGCAGTTACGCCAGGGGAAACACAGATACGCAGTATTTT. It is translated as CASSYARGNTDTQYF.

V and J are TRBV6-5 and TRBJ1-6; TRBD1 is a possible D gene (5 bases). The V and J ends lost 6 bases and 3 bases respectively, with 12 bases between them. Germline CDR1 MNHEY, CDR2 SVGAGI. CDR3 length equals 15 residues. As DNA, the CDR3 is TGTGCCAGCAGACGCACAGGCGACTATAATTCACCCCTCCACTTT. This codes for CASRRTGDYNSPLHF.

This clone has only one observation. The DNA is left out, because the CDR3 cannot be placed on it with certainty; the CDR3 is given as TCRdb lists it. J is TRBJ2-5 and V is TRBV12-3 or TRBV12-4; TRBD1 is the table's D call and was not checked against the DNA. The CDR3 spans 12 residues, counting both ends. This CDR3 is CASSLAQATQYF.

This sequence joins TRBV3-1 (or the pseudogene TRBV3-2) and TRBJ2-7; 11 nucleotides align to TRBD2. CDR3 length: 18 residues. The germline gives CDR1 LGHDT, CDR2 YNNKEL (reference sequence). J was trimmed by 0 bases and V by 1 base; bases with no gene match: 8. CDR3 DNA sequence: TGTGCCAGCAGCCAAGGTCTTCTAGCGGGGGGAAACTCCTACGAGCAGTACTTC. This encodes CASSQGLLAGGNSYEQYF.

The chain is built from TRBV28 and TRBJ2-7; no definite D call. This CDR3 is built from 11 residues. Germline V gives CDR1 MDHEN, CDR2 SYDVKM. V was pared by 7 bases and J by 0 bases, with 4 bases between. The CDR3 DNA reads TGTGCCAGCACTACCTCCTACGAGCAGTACTTC. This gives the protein CASTTSYEQYF.

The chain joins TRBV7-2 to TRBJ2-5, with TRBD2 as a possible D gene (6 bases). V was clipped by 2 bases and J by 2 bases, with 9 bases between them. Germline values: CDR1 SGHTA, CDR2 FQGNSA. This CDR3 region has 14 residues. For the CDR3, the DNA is TGTGCCAGCAGCTTAATGGGACTGCAAGAGACCCAGTACTTC. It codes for CASSLMGLQETQYF. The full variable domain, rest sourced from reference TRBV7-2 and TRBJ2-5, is GAGVSQSPSNKVTEKGKDVELRCDPISGHTALYWYRQSLGQGLEFLIYFQGNSAPDKSGLPSDRFSAERTGGSVSTLTIQRTQQEDSAVYLCASSLMGLQETQYFGPGTRLLVL.

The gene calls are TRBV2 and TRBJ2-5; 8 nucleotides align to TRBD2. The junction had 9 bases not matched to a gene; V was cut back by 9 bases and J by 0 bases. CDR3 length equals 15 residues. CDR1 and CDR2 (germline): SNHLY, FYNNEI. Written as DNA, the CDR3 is TGTGCCAGGGGGGCGGGAGGCCTGTACCAAGAGACCCAGTACTTC. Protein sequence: CARGAGGLYQETQYF.

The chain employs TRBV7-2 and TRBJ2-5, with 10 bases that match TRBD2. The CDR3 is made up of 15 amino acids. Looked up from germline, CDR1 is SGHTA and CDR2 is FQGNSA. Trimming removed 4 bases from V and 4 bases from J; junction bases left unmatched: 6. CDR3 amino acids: CASSSRSGRGETQYF. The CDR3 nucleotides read TGTGCCAGCAGCTCCAGAAGCGGGAGGGGAGAGACCCAGTACTTC.

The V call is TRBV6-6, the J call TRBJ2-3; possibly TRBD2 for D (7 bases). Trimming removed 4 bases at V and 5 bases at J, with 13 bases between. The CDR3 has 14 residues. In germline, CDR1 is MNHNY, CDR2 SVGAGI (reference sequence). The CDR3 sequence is CASSLGGGGDTQYF. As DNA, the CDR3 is TGTGCCAGCAGTTTGGGGGGCGGGGGAGATACGCAGTATTTT.

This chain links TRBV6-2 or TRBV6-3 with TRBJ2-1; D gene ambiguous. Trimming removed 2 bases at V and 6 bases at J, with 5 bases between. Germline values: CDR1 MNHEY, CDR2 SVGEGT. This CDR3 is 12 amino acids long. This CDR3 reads CASSYPPNEQFF. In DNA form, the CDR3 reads TGTGCCAGCAGTTACCCTCCCAATGAGCAGTTCTTC.

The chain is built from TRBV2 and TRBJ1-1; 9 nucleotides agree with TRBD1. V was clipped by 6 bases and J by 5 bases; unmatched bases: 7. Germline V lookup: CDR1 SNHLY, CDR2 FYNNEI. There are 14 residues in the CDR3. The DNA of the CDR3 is TGTGCCAGCAGCGGGGACAGGGTAGGGACTGAAGCTTTCTTT. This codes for CASSGDRVGTEAFF.

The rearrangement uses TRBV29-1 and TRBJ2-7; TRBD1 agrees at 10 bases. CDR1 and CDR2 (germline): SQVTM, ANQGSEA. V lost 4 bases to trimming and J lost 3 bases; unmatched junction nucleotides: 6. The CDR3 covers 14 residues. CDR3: CSVVTRDRGYEQYF. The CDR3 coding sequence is TGCAGCGTTGTCACCCGGGACAGGGGCTACGAGCAGTACTTC.

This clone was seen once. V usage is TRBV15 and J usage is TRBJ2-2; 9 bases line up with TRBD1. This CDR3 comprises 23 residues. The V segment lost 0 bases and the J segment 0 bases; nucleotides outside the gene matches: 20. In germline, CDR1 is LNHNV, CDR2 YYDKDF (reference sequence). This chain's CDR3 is CATSRDGWTGDPLFLSNTGELFF. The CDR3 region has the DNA TGTGCCACCAGCAGAGACGGGTGGACAGGGGACCCGCTATTCCTTTCGAACACCGGGGAGCTGTTTTTT.

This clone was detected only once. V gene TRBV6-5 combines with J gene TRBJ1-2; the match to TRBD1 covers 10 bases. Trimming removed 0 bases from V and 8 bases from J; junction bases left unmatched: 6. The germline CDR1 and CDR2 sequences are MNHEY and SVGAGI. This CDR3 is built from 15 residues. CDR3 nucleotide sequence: TGTGCCAGCAGTTACTCGAGACAGGGGGCAGGAGGCTACACCTTC. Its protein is CASSYSRQGAGGYTF.

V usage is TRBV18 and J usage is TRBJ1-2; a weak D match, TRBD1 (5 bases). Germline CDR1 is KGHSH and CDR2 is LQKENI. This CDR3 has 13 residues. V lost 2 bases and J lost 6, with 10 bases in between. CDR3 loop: CASSPAAGNGYTF. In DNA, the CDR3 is TGTGCCAGCTCACCAGCCGCAGGGAATGGCTACACCTTC.

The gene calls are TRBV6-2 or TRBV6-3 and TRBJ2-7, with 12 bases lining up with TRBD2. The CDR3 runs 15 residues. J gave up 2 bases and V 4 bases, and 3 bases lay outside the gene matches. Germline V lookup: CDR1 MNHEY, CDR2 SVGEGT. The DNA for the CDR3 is TGTGCCAGCAGTTCGACTAGCGGGGGAACCTACGAGCAGTACTTC. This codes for CASSSTSGGTYEQYF.

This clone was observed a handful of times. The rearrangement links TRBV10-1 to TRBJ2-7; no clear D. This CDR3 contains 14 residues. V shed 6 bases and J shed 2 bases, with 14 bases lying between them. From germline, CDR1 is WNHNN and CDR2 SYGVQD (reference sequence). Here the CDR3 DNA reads TGCGCCAGCAGGGCCAGGTGGATCACCTACGAGCAGTACTTC. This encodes CASRARWITYEQYF.

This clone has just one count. The CDR3 sequence: CASSPDRVREQYF. CDR3 in DNA: TGTGCCAGCAGCCCAGACAGGGTGAGGGAGCAGTACTTC. The rearrangement links TRBV6-5 to TRBJ2-7; TRBD1 agrees at 7 bases. Germline values: CDR1 MNHEY, CDR2 SVGAGI. V lost 6 bases, J lost 7 bases, and 9 bases stayed unmatched. The length of the CDR3 is 13 residues.

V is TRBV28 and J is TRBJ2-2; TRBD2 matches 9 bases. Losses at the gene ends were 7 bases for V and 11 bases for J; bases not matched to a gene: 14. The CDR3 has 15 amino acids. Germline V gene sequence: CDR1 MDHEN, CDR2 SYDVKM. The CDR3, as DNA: TGTGCCAGCACCCTGGGGCTAGCGGGACGCGGAGAGCTGTTTTTT. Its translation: CASTLGLAGRGELFF.

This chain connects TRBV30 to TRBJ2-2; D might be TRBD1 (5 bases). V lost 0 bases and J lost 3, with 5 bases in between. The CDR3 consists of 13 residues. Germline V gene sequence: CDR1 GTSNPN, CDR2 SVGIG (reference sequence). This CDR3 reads CAWSVGDTGELFF. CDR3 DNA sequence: TGTGCCTGGAGTGTAGGGGACACCGGGGAGCTGTTTTTT.

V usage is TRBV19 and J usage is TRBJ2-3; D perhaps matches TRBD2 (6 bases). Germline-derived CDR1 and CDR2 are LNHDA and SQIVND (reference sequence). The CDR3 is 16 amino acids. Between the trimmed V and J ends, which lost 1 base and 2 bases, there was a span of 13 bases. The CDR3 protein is CASSIVAVAVTDTQYF. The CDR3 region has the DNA TGTGCCAGTAGTATAGTGGCAGTAGCGGTCACAGATACGCAGTATTTT.

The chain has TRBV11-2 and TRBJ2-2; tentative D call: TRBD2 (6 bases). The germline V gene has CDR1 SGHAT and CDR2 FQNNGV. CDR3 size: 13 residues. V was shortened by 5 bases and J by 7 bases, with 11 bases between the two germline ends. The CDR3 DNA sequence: TGTGCCAGCAGCGGCGGGATCGGCGGGGAGCTGTTTTTT. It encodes CASSGGIGGELFF.

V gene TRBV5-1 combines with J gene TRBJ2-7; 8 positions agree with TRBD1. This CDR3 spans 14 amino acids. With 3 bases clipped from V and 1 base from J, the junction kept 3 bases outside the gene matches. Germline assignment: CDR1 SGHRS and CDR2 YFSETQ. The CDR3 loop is CASSSQGGSYEQYF. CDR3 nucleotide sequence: TGCGCCAGCAGCTCACAGGGGGGTTCCTACGAGCAGTACTTC.

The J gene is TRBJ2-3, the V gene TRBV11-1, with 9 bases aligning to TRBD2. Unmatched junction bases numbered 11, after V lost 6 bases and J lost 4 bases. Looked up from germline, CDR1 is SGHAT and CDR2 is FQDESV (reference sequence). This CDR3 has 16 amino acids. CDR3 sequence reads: CASRLTEREVPDTQYF. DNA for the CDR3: TGTGCCAGCAGGTTAACGGAGCGGGAGGTTCCAGATACGCAGTATTTT.

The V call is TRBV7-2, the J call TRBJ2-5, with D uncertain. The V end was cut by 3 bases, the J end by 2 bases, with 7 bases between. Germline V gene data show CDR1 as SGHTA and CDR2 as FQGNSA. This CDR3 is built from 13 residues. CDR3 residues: CASSLGLQETQYF. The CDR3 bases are TGTGCCAGCAGCTTGGGCTTGCAAGAGACCCAGTACTTC.

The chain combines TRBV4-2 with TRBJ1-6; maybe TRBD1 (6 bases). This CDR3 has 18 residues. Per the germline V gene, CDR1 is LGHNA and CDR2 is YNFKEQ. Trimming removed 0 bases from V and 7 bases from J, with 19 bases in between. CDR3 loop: CASSQDLGWTEKNSPLHF. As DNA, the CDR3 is TGTGCCAGCAGCCAAGATCTCGGATGGACAGAGAAAAATTCACCCCTCCACTTT.